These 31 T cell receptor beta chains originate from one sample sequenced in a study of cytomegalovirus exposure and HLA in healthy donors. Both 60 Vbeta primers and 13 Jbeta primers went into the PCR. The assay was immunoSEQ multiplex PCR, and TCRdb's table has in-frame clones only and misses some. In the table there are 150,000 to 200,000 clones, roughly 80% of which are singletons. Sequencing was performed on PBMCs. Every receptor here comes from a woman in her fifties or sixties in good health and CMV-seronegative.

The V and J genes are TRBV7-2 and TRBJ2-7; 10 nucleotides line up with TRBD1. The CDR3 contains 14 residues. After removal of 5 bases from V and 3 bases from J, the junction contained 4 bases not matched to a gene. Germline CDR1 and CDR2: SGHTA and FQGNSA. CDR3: CASSRDRGDYEQYF. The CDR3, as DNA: TGTGCCAGCAGCCGGGACAGGGGTGACTACGAGCAGTACTTC.

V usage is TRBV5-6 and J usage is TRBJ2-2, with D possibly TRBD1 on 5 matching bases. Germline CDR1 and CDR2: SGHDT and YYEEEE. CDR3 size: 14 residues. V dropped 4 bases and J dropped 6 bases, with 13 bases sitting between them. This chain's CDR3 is CASSPVGAAGELFF. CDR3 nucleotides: TGTGCCAGCAGCCCCGTAGGGGCGGCCGGGGAGCTGTTTTTT.

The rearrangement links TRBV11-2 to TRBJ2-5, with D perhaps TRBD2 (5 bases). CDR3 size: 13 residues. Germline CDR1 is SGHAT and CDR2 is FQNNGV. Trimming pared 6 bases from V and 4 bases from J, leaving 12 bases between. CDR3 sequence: CASSSGLLETQYF. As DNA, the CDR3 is TGTGCCAGCAGTTCAGGACTGTTAGAGACCCAGTACTTC.

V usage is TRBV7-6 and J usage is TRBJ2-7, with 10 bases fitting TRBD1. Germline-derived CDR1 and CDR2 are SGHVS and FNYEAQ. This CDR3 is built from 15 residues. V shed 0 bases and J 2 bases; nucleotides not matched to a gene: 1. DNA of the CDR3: TGTGCCAGCAGCTTAGCGGGACAGGGGACCTACGAGCAGTACTTC. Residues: CASSLAGQGTYEQYF.

This chain's CDR3 is CASSLIPDTSYEQYF. Here the CDR3 DNA reads TGCGCCAGCAGCTTGATCCCAGACACCTCCTACGAGCAGTACTTC. The chain carries TRBV5-1 and TRBJ2-5, with D hard to call. The J call may not be correct, given that the DNA end is closer to TRBJ2-7. The germline gives CDR1 SGHRS, CDR2 YFSETQ. The CDR3 has 15 residues.

This CDR3 reads CASSTYSFMRGLGTEAFF. The CDR3 coding sequence is TGTGCCAGTAGTACCTATAGTTTTATGAGGGGGCTGGGCACTGAAGCTTTCTTT. V is TRBV19 and J is TRBJ1-1; 7 bases map to TRBD1. The CDR3 has 18 amino acids. Germline V gene sequence: CDR1 LNHDA, CDR2 SQIVND (reference sequence). Losses at the gene ends were 4 bases for V and 4 bases for J; bases not matched to a gene: 18.

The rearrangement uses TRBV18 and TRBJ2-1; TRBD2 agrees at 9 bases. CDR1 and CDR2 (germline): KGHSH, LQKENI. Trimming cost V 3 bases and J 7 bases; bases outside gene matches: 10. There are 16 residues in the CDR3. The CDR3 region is CASSPPTSGGKNEQFF. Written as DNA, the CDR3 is TGTGCCAGCTCACCCCCGACTAGCGGAGGTAAGAATGAGCAGTTCTTC. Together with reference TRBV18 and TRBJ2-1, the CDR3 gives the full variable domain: NAGVMQNPRHLVRRRGQEARLRCSPMKGHSHVYWYRQLPEEGLKFMVYLQKENIIDESGMPKERFSAEFPKEGPSILRIQQVVRGDSAAYFCASSPPTSGGKNEQFFGPGTRLTVL.

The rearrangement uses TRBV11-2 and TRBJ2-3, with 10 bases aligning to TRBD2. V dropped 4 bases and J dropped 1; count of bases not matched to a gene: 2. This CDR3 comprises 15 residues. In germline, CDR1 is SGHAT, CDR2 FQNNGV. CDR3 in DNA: TGTGCCAGCAGCTCCCTAGCGGGGGGCACAGATACGCAGTATTTT. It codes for CASSSLAGGTDTQYF.

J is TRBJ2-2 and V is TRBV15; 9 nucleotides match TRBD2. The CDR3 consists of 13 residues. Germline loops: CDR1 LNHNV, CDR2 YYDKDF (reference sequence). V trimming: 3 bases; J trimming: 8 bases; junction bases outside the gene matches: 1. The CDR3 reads CATSRTSGGELFF. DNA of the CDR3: TGTGCCACCAGCAGGACTAGCGGTGGGGAGCTGTTTTTT.

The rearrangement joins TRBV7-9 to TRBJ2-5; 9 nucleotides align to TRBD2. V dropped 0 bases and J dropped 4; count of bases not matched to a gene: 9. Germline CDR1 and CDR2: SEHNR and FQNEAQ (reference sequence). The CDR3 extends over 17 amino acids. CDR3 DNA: TGTGCCAGCAGCTTAGCCCTCTCAGGGCGGGGGGGAGAGACCCAGTACTTC. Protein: CASSLALSGRGGETQYF.

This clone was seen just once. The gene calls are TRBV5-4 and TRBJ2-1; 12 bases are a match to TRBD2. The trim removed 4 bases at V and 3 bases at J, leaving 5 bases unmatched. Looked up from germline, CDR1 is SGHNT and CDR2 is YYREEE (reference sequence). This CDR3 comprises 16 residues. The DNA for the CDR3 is TGTGCCAGCAGCCTAGCGGGAGGGCCGAGCTACAATGAGCAGTTCTTC. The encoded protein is CASSLAGGPSYNEQFF.

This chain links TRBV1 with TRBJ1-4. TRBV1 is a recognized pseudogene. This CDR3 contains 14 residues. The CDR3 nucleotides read TGCACCAGCAGCCAAGGACTCCCGGATGAAAAACTGTTTTTT. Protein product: CTSSQGLPDEKLFF.

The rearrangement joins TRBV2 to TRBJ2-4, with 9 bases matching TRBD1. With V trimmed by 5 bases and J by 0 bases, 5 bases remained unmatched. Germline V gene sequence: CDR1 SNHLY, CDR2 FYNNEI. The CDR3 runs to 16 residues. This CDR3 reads CASSSNRGLAKNIQYF. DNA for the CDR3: TGTGCCAGCAGTTCCAACAGGGGGCTAGCCAAAAACATTCAGTACTTC.

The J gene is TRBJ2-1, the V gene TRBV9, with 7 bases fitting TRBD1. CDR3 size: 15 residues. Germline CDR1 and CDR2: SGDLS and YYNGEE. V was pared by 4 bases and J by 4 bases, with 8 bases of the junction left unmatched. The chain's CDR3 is CASSKTGTLYNEQFF. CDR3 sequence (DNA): TGTGCCAGCAGCAAGACAGGGACCCTTTACAATGAGCAGTTCTTC.

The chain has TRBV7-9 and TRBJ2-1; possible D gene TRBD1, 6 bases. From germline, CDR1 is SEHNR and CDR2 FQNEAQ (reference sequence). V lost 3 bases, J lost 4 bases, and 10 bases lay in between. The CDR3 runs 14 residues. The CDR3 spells CASSFDRLYNEQFF. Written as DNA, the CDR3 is TGTGCCAGCAGCTTCGACAGGCTTTACAATGAGCAGTTCTTC. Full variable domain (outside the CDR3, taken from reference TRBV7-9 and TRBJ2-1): DTGVSQNPRHKITKRGQNVTFRCDPISEHNRLYWYRQTLGQGPEFLTYFQNEAQLEKSRLLSDRFSAERPKGSFSTLEIQRTEQGDSAMYLCASSFDRLYNEQFFGPGTRLTVL.

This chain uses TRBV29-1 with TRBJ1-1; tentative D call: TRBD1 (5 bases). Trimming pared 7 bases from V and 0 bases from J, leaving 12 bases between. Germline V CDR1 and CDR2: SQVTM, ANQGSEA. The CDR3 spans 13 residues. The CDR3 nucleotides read TGCAGCGCCCGACAGCTAATGAACACTGAAGCTTTCTTT. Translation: CSARQLMNTEAFF.

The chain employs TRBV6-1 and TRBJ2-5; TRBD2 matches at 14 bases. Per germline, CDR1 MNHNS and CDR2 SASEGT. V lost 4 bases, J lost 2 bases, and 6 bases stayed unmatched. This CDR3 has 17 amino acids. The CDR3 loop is CASSGPRLAGGQETQYF. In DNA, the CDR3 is TGTGCCAGCAGTGGCCCGAGACTAGCGGGGGGGCAAGAGACCCAGTACTTC.

The CDR3: CASSLGAGGVYEQYF. DNA for the CDR3: TGTGCCAGCAGCTTGGGCGCAGGGGGCGTGTACGAGCAGTACTTC. The chain is built from TRBV5-6 and TRBJ2-7, with 8 positions matching TRBD1. The CDR3 has 15 residues. V was pared by 0 bases and J by 4 bases, with 6 bases of the junction left unmatched. Germline CDR1 and CDR2: SGHDT and YYEEEE.

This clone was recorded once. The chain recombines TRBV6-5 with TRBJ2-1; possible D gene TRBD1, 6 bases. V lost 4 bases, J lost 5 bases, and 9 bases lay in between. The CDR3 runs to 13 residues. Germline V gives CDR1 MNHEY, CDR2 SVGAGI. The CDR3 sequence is CASSSHRDNEQFF. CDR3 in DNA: TGTGCCAGCAGTTCGCACAGGGACAATGAGCAGTTCTTC.

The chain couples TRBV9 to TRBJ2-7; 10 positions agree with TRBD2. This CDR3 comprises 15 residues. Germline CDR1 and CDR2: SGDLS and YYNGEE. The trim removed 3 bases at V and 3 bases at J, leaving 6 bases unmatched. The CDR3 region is CASSAAGGLFYEQYF. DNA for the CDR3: TGTGCCAGCAGCGCAGCGGGGGGGCTATTCTACGAGCAGTACTTC.

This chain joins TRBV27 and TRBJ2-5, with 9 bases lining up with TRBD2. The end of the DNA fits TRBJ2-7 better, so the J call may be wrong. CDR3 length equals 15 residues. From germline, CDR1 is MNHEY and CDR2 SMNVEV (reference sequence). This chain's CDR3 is CASSFVSGGNYEQYF. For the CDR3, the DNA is TGTGCCAGCAGTTTTGTAAGCGGGGGGAACTACGAGCAGTACTTC.

The CDR3 DNA reads as TGTGCCAGCAGCCTGAACCAGCGCGGCACTGAAGCTTTCTTT. It translates to CASSLNQRGTEAFF. The chain recombines TRBV9 with TRBJ1-1; D gene uncertain. The V end lost 4 bases, the J end lost 4 bases, and 14 bases lay between the germline ends. The CDR3 covers 14 residues. Germline V gives CDR1 SGDLS, CDR2 YYNGEE.

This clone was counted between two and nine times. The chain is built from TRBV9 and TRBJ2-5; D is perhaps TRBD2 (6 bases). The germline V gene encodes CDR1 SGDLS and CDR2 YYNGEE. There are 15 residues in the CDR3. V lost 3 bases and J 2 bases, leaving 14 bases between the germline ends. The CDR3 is CASSALGTQQETQYF. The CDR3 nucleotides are TGTGCCAGCAGCGCCCTCGGGACTCAGCAAGAGACCCAGTACTTC.

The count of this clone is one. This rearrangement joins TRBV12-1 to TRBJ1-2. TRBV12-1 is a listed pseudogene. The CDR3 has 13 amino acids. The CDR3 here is CASRGPVGLGYTF. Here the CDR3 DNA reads TGTGCCAGCAGAGGACCCGTGGGACTTGGCTACACCTTC.

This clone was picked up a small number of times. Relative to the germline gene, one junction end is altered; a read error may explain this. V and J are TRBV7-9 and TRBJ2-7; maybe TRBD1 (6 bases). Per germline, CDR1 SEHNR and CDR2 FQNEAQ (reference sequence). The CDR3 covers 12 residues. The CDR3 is CSSSLQGYEQYF. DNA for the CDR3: TGTTCCAGCAGCCTACAGGGCTACGAGCAGTACTTC.

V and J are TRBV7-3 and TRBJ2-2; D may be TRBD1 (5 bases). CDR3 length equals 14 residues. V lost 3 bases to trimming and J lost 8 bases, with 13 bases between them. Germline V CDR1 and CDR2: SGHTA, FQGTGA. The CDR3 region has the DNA TGTGCCAGCAGCTTTGGGTGGGGCACTGGGGAGCTGTTTTTT. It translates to CASSFGWGTGELFF.

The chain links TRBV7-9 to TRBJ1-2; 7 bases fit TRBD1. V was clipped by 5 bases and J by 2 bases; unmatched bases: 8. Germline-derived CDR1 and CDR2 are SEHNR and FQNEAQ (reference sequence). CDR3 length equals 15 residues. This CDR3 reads CASSQEGTENYGYTF. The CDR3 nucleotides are TGTGCCAGCAGCCAAGAGGGGACAGAGAACTATGGCTACACCTTC.

The CDR3 bases are TGTGCCAGCAGTTACTCCTTCGGCCCCCCGGGGAATGAGCAGTTCTTC. Its translation: CASSYSFGPPGNEQFF. The chain has TRBV6-5 and TRBJ2-1, with D tentatively TRBD2 (5 bases). The CDR3 length is 16 residues. With 0 bases removed from V and 7 bases from J, the gap between germline ends came to 16 bases. The germline V gene encodes CDR1 MNHEY and CDR2 SVGAGI.

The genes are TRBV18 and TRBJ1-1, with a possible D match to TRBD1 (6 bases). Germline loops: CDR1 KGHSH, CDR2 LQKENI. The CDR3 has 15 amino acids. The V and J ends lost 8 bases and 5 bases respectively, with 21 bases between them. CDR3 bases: TGTGCCAGCCTCTTAGGAATACAGGGTTCGACTGAAGCTTTCTTT. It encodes CASLLGIQGSTEAFF.

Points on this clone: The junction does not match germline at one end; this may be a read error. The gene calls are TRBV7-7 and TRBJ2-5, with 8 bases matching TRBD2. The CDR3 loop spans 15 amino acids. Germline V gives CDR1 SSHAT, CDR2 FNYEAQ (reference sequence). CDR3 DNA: TGTGCTAGCAGCTTAGCGGGACTAGACGAAGAGACCCAGTACTTC. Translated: CASSLAGLDEETQYF.

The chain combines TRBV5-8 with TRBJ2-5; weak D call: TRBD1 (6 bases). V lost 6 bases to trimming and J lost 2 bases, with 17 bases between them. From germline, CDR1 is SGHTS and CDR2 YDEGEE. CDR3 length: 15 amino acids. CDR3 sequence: CASTPRLGAQETQYF. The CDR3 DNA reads TGTGCCAGCACGCCCCGCTTGGGGGCTCAAGAGACCCAGTACTTC.